Given below is one TCR beta chain in context. TCRdb keeps only in-frame clones here, not all; method: immunoSEQ multiplex PCR. This sample has 65,000 to 95,000 clones, with around 90% found just once. The data stem from a study of OX40 agonist ivuxolimab in advanced cancers. Germline V gene lookup returns CDR1 SGHVS and CDR2 FNYEAQ. V gave up 2 bases and J gave up 4 bases, with 6 bases separating them. This CDR3 comprises 12 residues. This receptor was obtained from an adult with an advanced solid tumor such as melanoma, head and neck, liver or kidney cancer. This specimen consisted of CD4+ or CD8+ T cells sorted from blood, obtained in a trial of the OX40 agonist ivuxolimab. This sequence joins TRBV7-6 and TRBJ2-7; no firm D call. The CDR3, as DNA: TGTGCCAGCAGCTTAAACGGTTACGAGCAGTACTTC. It is translated as CASSLNGYEQYF.